The following is a T cell receptor (beta chain) sequence with its context. Clones were read by immunoSEQ multiplex PCR, and TCRdb kept only the in-frame ones, dropping some. The repertoire holds some 30,000 clones, with 85% to 90% as singletons. This CDR3 has 14 residues. V lost 7 bases to trimming and J lost 6 bases; unmatched junction nucleotides: 8. Per the germline V gene, CDR1 is MNHEY and CDR2 is SVGAGI. This specimen comes from a study of regulatory and conventional T cells in RAG deficiency. These data were also filed under a second study, of regulatory T cells. That investigation notes: Primers: 52 TRBV forward and 13 TRBJ reverse. Patient repertoires had restricted TRB V-J pairs and skewed V and J usage, most in Tregs.

V and J are TRBV6-5 and TRBJ2-7; 11 bases line up with TRBD1. The TCR was taken from a human donor in good health. The sequenced material came from CD8+ T cells sorted from blood. The CDR3 DNA reads as TGTGCCAGCAAGGACTCCGGGACAGGGGGCGAGCAGTACTTC. It yields the protein CASKDSGTGGEQYF.